Below, 20 T cell receptor beta chains from the same sample are listed, as sequenced in a study of T-cell memory formation after mild COVID-19. One entry per CDR3 protein, called by TCRdb with MiXCR from the 5' RACE reads. Of 25,000 to 30,000 distinct CDR3 sequences in the sample, about 16% are singletons; the top ten hold over 1.1%. Material for sequencing was PBMCs or a T cell subset sorted from them (not recorded which). The receptor source for this set is an adult who had mild COVID-19 (a few samples of this study predate the infection). Cell type and time point are not known.

This clonotype was found many times. This chain connects TRBV4-3 to TRBJ1-1; D gene uncertain. V was trimmed by 1 base and J by 6 bases, leaving 9 bases between them. CDR3 length: 13 amino acids. Germline CDR1 reads LGHNA; CDR2 reads YSLEER. In nucleotides, the CDR3 is TGCGCCAGCAGCCAAGGAGAAGGTTCTGAAGCTTTCTTT. This encodes CASSQGEGSEAFF.

This clonotype was seen at least ten times. This chain links TRBV30 with TRBJ1-5; D is possibly TRBD1 (5 bases). Germline CDR1 and CDR2: GTSNPN and SVGIG (reference sequence). There are 12 residues in the CDR3. Trimming cost V 5 bases and J 4 bases, with 9 bases left between them. The chain's CDR3 is CAWGTGNQPQHF. The DNA of the CDR3 is TGTGCCTGGGGGACGGGGAATCAGCCCCAGCATTTT.

This clonotype was seen at least ten times. This chain joins TRBV18 and TRBJ2-7; D is possibly TRBD1 (7 bases). V lost 2 bases and J lost 2, with 13 bases in between. The CDR3 is 15 amino acids. Looked up from germline, CDR1 is KGHSH and CDR2 is LQKENI. Here the CDR3 reads CASSPRQGGAYEQYF. The DNA of the CDR3 is TGTGCCAGCTCACCAAGGCAGGGGGGAGCCTACGAGCAGTACTTC.

The sample holds a few counts of this clonotype. The chain employs TRBV2 and TRBJ2-5; 9 bases match TRBD2. Unmatched junction bases numbered 8, after V lost 7 bases and J lost 5 bases. CDR1 is SNHLY and CDR2 is FYNNEI in the germline V gene. This CDR3 has 14 residues. The CDR3 DNA follows: TGTGCCAGCACCCTGACTAGCGGAGGGGAGACCCAGTACTTC. It is translated as CASTLTSGGETQYF.

The chain couples TRBV5-1 to TRBJ1-5; D is possibly TRBD1 (5 bases). Germline V gene sequence: CDR1 SGHRS, CDR2 YFSETQ. The V end was cut by 4 bases, the J end by 7 bases, with 15 bases between. The CDR3 has 14 residues. For the CDR3, the DNA is TGCGCCAGCAGCCCGTTAGGGGTGTGGCAGCCCCAGCATTTT. It is translated as CASSPLGVWQPQHF.

This clonotype was seen only a few times. The V gene is TRBV7-9, the J gene TRBJ1-3, with D perhaps TRBD1 (6 bases). CDR3 length: 15 residues. Germline CDR1 is SEHNR and CDR2 is FQNEAQ (reference sequence). V dropped 0 bases and J dropped 1 base, with 7 bases sitting between them. The CDR3: CASSLATGSGNTIYF. The CDR3 DNA is TGTGCCAGCAGCTTAGCGACAGGTTCTGGAAACACCATATATTTT.

This clonotype was picked up many times. Here the CDR3 reads CASSPLIRRASEQYF. The CDR3 bases are TGCGCCAGCAGCCCCCTGATCCGAAGGGCCAGCGAGCAGTACTTC. The J gene is TRBJ2-7, the V gene TRBV4-1, with D hard to call. The CDR3 is made up of 15 amino acids. Trimming pared 4 bases from V and 6 bases from J, leaving 19 bases between. Germline V lookup: CDR1 MGHRA, CDR2 YSYEKL.

In this sample, this clonotype turned up many times. At one of its ends the junction is not consistent with the germline gene, which may arise from a read error. The gene calls are TRBV6-2 or TRBV6-3 and TRBJ1-1; 8 bases map to TRBD1. Germline-derived CDR1 and CDR2 are MNHEY and SVGEGT. The CDR3 loop spans 11 amino acids. The CDR3 spells CASRGDRLSVF. CDR3 sequence (DNA): TGTGCCAGCAGGGGGGACAGGCTCTCCGTCTTT.

The CDR3 sequence: CASSLSSGGANEQFF. The DNA for the CDR3 is TGCGCCAGCAGCCTTTCTAGCGGGGGGGCCAATGAGCAGTTCTTC. The J gene is TRBJ2-1, the V gene TRBV5-1; 12 bases line up with TRBD2. This CDR3 is built from 15 residues. The germline V gene encodes CDR1 SGHRS and CDR2 YFSETQ. The junction had 5 bases not matched to a gene; V was cut back by 4 bases and J by 6 bases. Looking up the rest from reference TRBV5-1 and TRBJ2-1 gives the full variable domain: KAGVTQTPRYLIKTRGQQVTLSCSPISGHRSVSWYQQTPGQGLQFLFEYFSETQRNKGNFPGRFSGRQFSNSRSEMNVSTLELGDSALYLCASSLSSGGANEQFFGPGTRLTVL.

Many counts were recorded for this clonotype. The V gene is TRBV27, the J gene TRBJ2-7, with 7 bases lining up with TRBD1. CDR3 length equals 13 residues. Germline CDR1 reads MNHEY; CDR2 reads SMNVEV (reference sequence). V lost 6 bases and J lost 4; bases outside the gene matches: 6. The CDR3 spells CASRRQGTYEQYF. DNA for the CDR3: TGTGCCAGCAGGAGACAGGGAACGTACGAGCAGTACTTC.

By proportion, this clonotype is medium-sized. The gene calls are TRBV12-3 or TRBV12-4 and TRBJ2-1; D is ambiguous. V was shortened by 1 base and J by 8 bases, with 3 bases between the two germline ends. CDR3 length equals 11 residues. Here the CDR3 reads CASSLGHEQFF. In nucleotides, the CDR3 is TGTGCCAGCAGTTTAGGCCATGAGCAGTTCTTC.

This clonotype was counted ten times or more. V usage is TRBV6-2 or TRBV6-3 and J usage is TRBJ2-1; TRBD2 matches at 15 bases. This CDR3 spans 16 amino acids. V shed 6 bases, J shed 8 bases, and the junction held 8 bases outside the gene matches. Looked up from germline, CDR1 is MNHEY and CDR2 is SVGEGT. In nucleotides, the CDR3 is TGTGCCAGCAGGGGATCTGGGACTAGCGGGGGGCATGAGCAGTTCTTC. It yields the protein CASRGSGTSGGHEQFF.

Only a few counts were recorded for this clonotype. This sequence joins TRBV5-4 and TRBJ2-1; TRBD2 aligns across 15 bases. Per germline, CDR1 SGHNT and CDR2 YYREEE (reference sequence). The CDR3 has 17 amino acids. V shed 0 bases, J shed 8 bases, and the junction held 6 bases outside the gene matches. The CDR3 sequence: CASSLGGLAGGPDEQFF. Written as DNA, the CDR3 is TGTGCCAGCAGCTTGGGTGGACTAGCGGGGGGGCCAGATGAGCAGTTCTTC.

At least ten counts were recorded for this clonotype. This chain joins TRBV11-2 and TRBJ2-1; TRBD2 agrees at 15 bases. The junction had 4 bases not matched to a gene; V was cut back by 6 bases and J by 7 bases. Germline loops: CDR1 SGHAT, CDR2 FQNNGV. CDR3 size: 15 residues. Here the CDR3 DNA reads TGTGCCAGCAGTTGGACTAGCGGGGGGGCAAATGAGCAGTTCTTC. Residues: CASSWTSGGANEQFF.

V usage is TRBV11-3 and J usage is TRBJ2-1, with 10 bases fitting TRBD2. V was clipped by 5 bases and J by 3 bases; unmatched bases: 4. The CDR3 contains 15 residues. Germline V gene lookup returns CDR1 SGHNT and CDR2 YENEEA. CDR3 in amino acids: CASSLIAGGYNEQFF. The CDR3 region has the DNA TGTGCCAGCAGCCTGATAGCGGGGGGCTACAATGAGCAGTTCTTC.

Regarding this clonotype: A read error may explain this, as a much larger clone is one base away. J is TRBJ2-5 and V is TRBV29-1, with D perhaps given as TRBD1 or TRBD2 (5 bases each). In germline, CDR1 is SQVTM, CDR2 ANQGSEA. Trimming left V 0 bases short and J 5 bases short, with 13 bases between. There are 14 residues in the CDR3. The CDR3 DNA reads as TGCAGCGTTGAAGACTTGTCGGGGCGGGAGACCCAGTACTTC. Its protein is CSVEDLSGRETQYF.

This rearrangement joins TRBV3-1 to TRBJ1-2; D perhaps matches TRBD1 (5 bases). Trimming took 4 bases from V and 4 from J, leaving 13 bases between them. Germline loops: CDR1 LGHDT, CDR2 YNNKEL (reference sequence). The CDR3 has 14 amino acids. The CDR3 protein is CASSPGFSGYGYTF. The CDR3 coding sequence is TGTGCCAGCAGCCCAGGGTTTAGTGGCTATGGCTACACCTTC. The variable domain in full, with the rest retrieved from reference TRBV3-1 and TRBJ1-2, is DTAVSQTPKYLVTQMGNDKSIKCEQNLGHDTMYWYKQDSKKFLKIMFSYNNKELIINETVPNRFSPKSPDKAHLNLHINSLELGDSAVYFCASSPGFSGYGYTFGSGTRLTVV.

The sample holds many counts of this clonotype. The rearrangement links TRBV5-1 to TRBJ2-7; a weak D match, TRBD1 (6 bases). CDR1 and CDR2 from the germline V gene are SGHRS and YFSETQ. This CDR3 is 15 amino acids long. V gave up 4 bases and J gave up 4 bases, with 18 bases separating them. CDR3 region: CASSHTRQDAYEQYF. For the CDR3, the DNA is TGCGCCAGCAGCCATACCAGACAGGACGCTTACGAGCAGTACTTC.

Ten or more counts support this clonotype. The chain links TRBV12-3 or TRBV12-4 to TRBJ1-2, with 10 bases fitting TRBD1. V lost 3 bases, J lost 6 bases, and 4 bases stayed unmatched. The CDR3 covers 14 residues. CDR3 nucleotide sequence: TGTGCCAGCAGTTTTTACGGGACAGGGGATGGCTACACCTTC. Residues: CASSFYGTGDGYTF.

This clonotype was seen a few times. This chain links TRBV5-1 with TRBJ1-1; tentatively, D is TRBD1 (6 bases). The CDR3 has 11 residues. The V end lost 3 bases, the J end lost 7 bases, and 7 bases lay between the germline ends. Germline V gene lookup returns CDR1 SGHRS and CDR2 YFSETQ. In DNA form, the CDR3 reads TGCGCCAGCAGCTCAGGGGTTGAAGCTTTCTTT. As protein: CASSSGVEAFF.